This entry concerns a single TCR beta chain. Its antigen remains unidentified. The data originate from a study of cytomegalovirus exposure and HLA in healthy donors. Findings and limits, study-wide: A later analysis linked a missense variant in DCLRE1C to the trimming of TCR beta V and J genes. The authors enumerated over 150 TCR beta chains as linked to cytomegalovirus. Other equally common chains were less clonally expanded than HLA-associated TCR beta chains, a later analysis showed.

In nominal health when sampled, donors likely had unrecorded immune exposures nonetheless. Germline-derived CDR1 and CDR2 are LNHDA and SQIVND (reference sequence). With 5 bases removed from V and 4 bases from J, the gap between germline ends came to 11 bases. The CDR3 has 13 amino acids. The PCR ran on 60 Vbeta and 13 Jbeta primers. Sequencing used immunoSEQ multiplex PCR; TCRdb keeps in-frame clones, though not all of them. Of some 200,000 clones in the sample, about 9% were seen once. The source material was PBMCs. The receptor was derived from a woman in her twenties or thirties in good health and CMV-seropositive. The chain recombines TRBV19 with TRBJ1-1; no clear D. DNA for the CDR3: TGTGCCAGTAGTTCTCGACAACTCACTGAAGCTTTCTTT. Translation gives CASSSRQLTEAFF.